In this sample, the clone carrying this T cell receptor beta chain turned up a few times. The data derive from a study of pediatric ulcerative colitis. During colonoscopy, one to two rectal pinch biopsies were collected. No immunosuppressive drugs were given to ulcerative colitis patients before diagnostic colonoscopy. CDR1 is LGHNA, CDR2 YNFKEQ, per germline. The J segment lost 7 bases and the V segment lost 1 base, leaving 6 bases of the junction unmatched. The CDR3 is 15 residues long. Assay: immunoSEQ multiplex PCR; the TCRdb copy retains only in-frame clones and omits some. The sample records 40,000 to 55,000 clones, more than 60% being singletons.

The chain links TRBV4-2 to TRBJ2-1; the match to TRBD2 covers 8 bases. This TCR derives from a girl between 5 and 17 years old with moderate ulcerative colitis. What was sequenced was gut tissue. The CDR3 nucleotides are TGTGCCAGCAGCCAAGTTTCGGGGGGGCCAAATGAGCAGTTCTTC. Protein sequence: CASSQVSGGPNEQFF.